This TCR beta chain was observed in a study of control samples from healthy donors and cancer patients. CDR3 size: 17 residues. V trimming: 0 bases; J trimming: 3 bases; junction bases outside the gene matches: 6. CDR1 SGHNT and CDR2 YENEEA come from the germline V gene. This clone was counted between two and nine times. TCRdb's table, derived via immunoSEQ multiplex PCR, lists solely in-frame clones and lacks some. The sample records 120,000 or so clones, more than 75% being singletons. The genes are TRBV11-3 and TRBJ2-7; 12 bases are a match to TRBD2. What was sequenced was blood. This TCR came from a man between 40 and 49 years old in good health. DNA for the CDR3: TGTGCCAGCAGCTTAGATAAGCTAGCGGGGGGGCGCTACGAGCAGTACTTC. Translated: CASSLDKLAGGRYEQYF. The complete variable domain, with remaining parts taken from reference TRBV11-3 and TRBJ2-7, reads EAGVVQSPRYKIIEKKQPVAFWCNPISGHNTLYWYLQNLGQGPELLIRYENEEAVDDSQLPKDRFSAERLKGVDSTLKIQPAELGDSAVYLCASSLDKLAGGRYEQYFGPGTRLTVT.